The 9 T cell receptor beta chains presented below share a single source sample, sequenced in a study of human T cells and chemical hapten exposure. Each CDR3 protein gets one entry after TCRdb re-called the RACE reads with MiXCR. Of tens of thousands of distinct CDR3 sequences in the sample, 9.5% to 10% were seen once. Stated time point: patch test 2, 6 weeks after DPC sensitization. Described treatment: therapeutic diphenylcyclopropenone sensitization with weekly scalp DPC. Total RNA extraction was carried out from unfractionated whole blood. Sample: whole blood, taken in connection with sensitization to the hapten diphenylcyclopropenone (DPC). Receptor source: a woman younger than 45 with alopecia areata. Some clones in this sample may be carry-over from other donors' samples.

This clonotype showed up many times. This sequence joins TRBV6-1 and TRBJ1-5; no firm D call. Looked up from germline, CDR1 is MNHNS and CDR2 is SASEGT. Trimming cost V 10 bases and J 4 bases, with 14 bases left between them. CDR3 size: 13 residues. CDR3 nucleotide sequence: TGTGCCACCACGGGCACCTTGAATCAGCCCCAGCATTTT. Translated: CATTGTLNQPQHF.

This clonotype occurred many times. In DNA form, the CDR3 reads TGTGCCAGCAGCAACGGGAGACAAGAGACCCAGTACTTC. The encoded protein is CASSNGRQETQYF. The genes are TRBV12-3 or TRBV12-4 and TRBJ2-5, with D tentatively TRBD2 (6 bases). The CDR3 loop spans 13 amino acids. V dropped 6 bases and J dropped 2 bases, with 10 bases sitting between them.

The V gene is TRBV20-1, the J gene TRBJ2-7; tentative D call: TRBD2 (6 bases). Per the germline V gene, CDR1 is DFQATT and CDR2 is SNEGSKA (reference sequence). V dropped 3 bases and J dropped 0 bases, with 9 bases sitting between them. This CDR3 contains 13 residues. The CDR3 nucleotides are TGCAGTGCTAGCGGGGGAAGCTCCTACGAGCAGTACTTC. The encoded protein is CSASGGSSYEQYF.

The rearrangement links TRBV11-2 to TRBJ1-1, with D unclear. CDR3 length: 14 residues. Trimming removed 1 base from V and 0 bases from J, with 6 bases in between. Per the germline V gene, CDR1 is SGHAT and CDR2 is FQNNGV. The CDR3 nucleotides are TGTGCCAGCAGCTTAGCCCTCATGAACACTGAAGCTTTCTTT. It is translated as CASSLALMNTEAFF.

The chain couples TRBV7-9 to TRBJ1-1; D perhaps matches TRBD1 (5 bases). The CDR3 length is 12 residues. V lost 1 base and J lost 12, with 12 bases in between. Germline loops: CDR1 SEHNR, CDR2 FQNEAQ (reference sequence). Here the CDR3 reads CASSLVRESPFF. CDR3 coding DNA: TGTGCCAGCAGCTTAGTCAGGGAGAGTCCTTTCTTT.

This clonotype was detected a few times. This chain connects TRBV21-1 to TRBJ2-1. TRBV21-1 is listed as a pseudogene. The length of the CDR3 is 12 residues. The CDR3 sequence: CASSKIRGVQFF. DNA of the CDR3: TGTGCCAGCAGCAAAATCCGCGGTGTGCAGTTCTTC.

This clonotype was recorded at least ten times. The chain recombines TRBV28 with TRBJ1-6; no clear D gene. The germline V gene encodes CDR1 MDHEN and CDR2 SYDVKM. The CDR3 sequence is 14 residues long. The ends were cut back, 2 bases at V and 8 bases at J, with 10 bases in the middle. The CDR3 coding sequence is TGTGCCAGCAGTTTAGGTCAGAAAGATTCACCCCTCCACTTT. Translation: CASSLGQKDSPLHF.

This clonotype has a handful of counts. V and J are TRBV12-3 or TRBV12-4 and TRBJ2-1; D may match TRBD1 or TRBD2 (5 bases each). This CDR3 contains 15 residues. The ends were cut back, 6 bases at V and 7 bases at J, with 19 bases in the middle. CDR3 protein: CASSRTGTVNNEQFF. CDR3 in DNA: TGTGCCAGCAGCCGCACCGGGACGGTTAATAATGAGCAGTTCTTC.

This clonotype has ten or more counts. CDR3 region: CASSEGTGNTEAFF. CDR3 coding DNA: TGTGCCAGCAGTGAGGGGACAGGGAACACTGAAGCTTTCTTT. The chain recombines TRBV27 with TRBJ1-1; 8 bases are shared with TRBD1. V lost 5 bases, J lost 1 base, and 3 bases stayed unmatched. CDR3 length: 14 amino acids. Germline lookup yields CDR1 MNHEY and CDR2 SMNVEV (reference sequence).